Presented here are 3 T cell receptor beta chains from one specimen sequenced in a study of a mutant IDH1 vaccine in newly diagnosed glioma. Antigens of these TCRs are unknown. The data were produced by immunoSEQ multiplex PCR, yet TCRdb's version contains in-frame clones alone and is incomplete. The sample carries 90,000 to 100,000 clones, roughly nine tenths recorded once. The time point is: week 47, end of study. Every single dose of the vaccine, 300 ug of mutant IDH1 20-mer peptide, came with topical imiquimod. Here the sequenced sample was PBMCs, taken from a glioma patient whose treatment included an IDH1 peptide vaccine. The receptors shown here come from a woman aged 45 to 65 with glioma.

The chain has TRBV5-4 and TRBJ1-1; possibly TRBD1 for D (5 bases). Germline CDR1 is SGHNT and CDR2 is YYREEE (reference sequence). Trimming cost V 0 bases and J 4 bases, with 7 bases left between them. This CDR3 region has 13 residues. The CDR3 sequence is CASSLVGVTEAFF. CDR3 nucleotide sequence: TGTGCCAGCAGCTTGGTGGGGGTCACTGAAGCTTTCTTT.

This chain connects TRBV2 to TRBJ1-1; D is ambiguous. Per the germline V gene, CDR1 is SNHLY and CDR2 is FYNNEI. V was trimmed by 2 bases and J by 2 bases, leaving 6 bases between them. This CDR3 is 13 amino acids long. The CDR3 spells CASSESVNTEAFF. The DNA of the CDR3 is TGTGCCAGCAGTGAATCGGTTAACACTGAAGCTTTCTTT.

CDR3: CASSYPASGPNEQFF. CDR3 in DNA: TGTGCCAGCAGTTACCCAGCCTCGGGCCCCAATGAGCAGTTCTTC. This sequence joins TRBV6-6 and TRBJ2-1; no definite D call. V lost 2 bases and J 6 bases, leaving 14 bases between the germline ends. The CDR3 is 15 amino acids. Looked up from germline, CDR1 is MNHNY and CDR2 is SVGAGI (reference sequence).